Listed here are 13 T cell receptor beta chains from one sample, sequenced in a study of CD8 T cells in ankylosing spondylitis. Study observations and caveats: A TCR beta motif made of fewer than 10 highly homologous variants seemed typical of ankylosing spondylitis blood.

TCRdb re-called the 5' RACE reads through MiXCR, storing one row per CDR3 protein. Among approximately 300,000 distinct CDR3 sequences listed, roughly 8% were seen once. For these TCRs, the target antigens are not known. The specimen was blood, either unsorted or a sorted T cell fraction (not recorded which). The source is a male donor with ankylosing spondylitis.

The sample holds a few counts of this clonotype. The chain uses TRBV7-2 and TRBJ2-1; D gene unclear. CDR1 is SGHTA and CDR2 is FQGNSA in the germline V gene. The CDR3 loop spans 15 amino acids. V dropped 4 bases and J dropped 6 bases, with 16 bases sitting between them. In nucleotides, the CDR3 is TGTGCCAGCAGCTCCCTTAATCTCTTTTCCAATGAGCAGTTCTTC. It specifies CASSSLNLFSNEQFF. The full variable domain, in which reference TRBV7-2 and TRBJ2-1 provide the parts outside the CDR3, is GAGVSQSPSNKVTEKGKDVELRCDPISGHTALYWYRQSLGQGLEFLIYFQGNSAPDKSGLPSDRFSAERTGGSVSTLTIQRTQQEDSAVYLCASSSLNLFSNEQFFGPGTRLTVL.

This sequence joins TRBV5-1 and TRBJ2-1, with D perhaps given as TRBD1 or TRBD2 (7 bases each). Trimming took off 3 bases at V and 6 bases at J, with 10 bases between the two ends. The germline gives CDR1 SGHRS, CDR2 YFSETQ. The CDR3 is made up of 13 amino acids. CDR3 sequence reads: CASSSGGGNEQFF. The DNA of the CDR3 is TGCGCCAGCAGCTCAGGGGGGGGCAATGAGCAGTTCTTC.

V usage is TRBV4-1 and J usage is TRBJ2-1; 11 nucleotides align to TRBD2. Trimming at V came to 1 base and at J to 4 bases, leaving 9 bases not matched to a gene. This CDR3 has 18 residues. Germline lookup yields CDR1 MGHRA and CDR2 YSYEKL. For the CDR3, the DNA is TGCGCCAGCAGCCAAGGAGACCCGGGACTAGCGGTTTACAATGAGCAGTTCTTC. Translation: CASSQGDPGLAVYNEQFF.

This clonotype came up many times. The CDR3 DNA sequence: TGTGCCAGCAGCTTTACTAGCGGGAGAGTCAATGAGCAGTTCTTC. It is translated as CASSFTSGRVNEQFF. The chain couples TRBV9 to TRBJ2-1, with TRBD2 matching over 11 bases. J lost 6 bases, V lost 4 bases, and 6 bases had no gene match. The CDR3 is made up of 15 amino acids. Germline loops: CDR1 SGDLS, CDR2 YYNGEE.

This clonotype has at least ten counts. This chain connects TRBV5-1 to TRBJ2-1; 14 bases match TRBD2. V dropped 7 bases and J dropped 10; count of bases not matched to a gene: 7. Germline V gene sequence: CDR1 SGHRS, CDR2 YFSETQ. The CDR3 length is 14 residues. CDR3 nucleotides: TGCGCCAGCGGTCCGGGACTAGCGGGAGTGGAGCAGTTCTTC. Residues: CASGPGLAGVEQFF.

V and J are TRBV20-1 and TRBJ2-5; 8 nucleotides match TRBD1. With V trimmed by 3 bases and J by 4 bases, 10 bases remained unmatched. CDR3 size: 15 residues. Germline lookup yields CDR1 DFQATT and CDR2 SNEGSKA (reference sequence). The DNA of the CDR3 is TGCAGTGCTAGCCGGACAGGGCGGGCCGGAGAGACCCAGTACTTC. It is translated as CSASRTGRAGETQYF.

The chain is built from TRBV15 and TRBJ2-7; possible D gene TRBD1, 5 bases. V lost 5 bases and J 6 bases, leaving 11 bases between the germline ends. This CDR3 region has 12 residues. CDR1 and CDR2 from the germline V gene are LNHNV and YYDKDF (reference sequence). CDR3 nucleotides: TGTGCCACCAGCTTGGGAAGGGGCGAGCAGTACTTC. Translated, it gives CATSLGRGEQYF.

The chain employs TRBV7-2 and TRBJ2-5; D is unclear. Germline V gene lookup returns CDR1 SGHTA and CDR2 FQGNSA. V lost 2 bases to trimming and J lost 5 bases, with 9 bases between them. The CDR3 has 13 residues. The CDR3 DNA reads TGTGCCAGCAGCTTAAGCAGGCTGGAGACCCAGTACTTC. It is translated as CASSLSRLETQYF.

This clonotype appeared many times. The chain is built from TRBV28 and TRBJ2-5, with TRBD2 identical over 11 bases. Germline CDR1 MDHEN, CDR2 SYDVKM. There are 16 residues in the CDR3. V lost 2 bases, J lost 5 bases, and 7 bases stayed unmatched. The DNA of the CDR3 is TGTGCCAGCAGTTTACATAGCGGGGGGGCGCGGGAGACCCAGTACTTC. Its protein product is CASSLHSGGARETQYF.

This clonotype was recorded a few times. The chain carries TRBV5-1 and TRBJ1-4, with D possibly matching TRBD1 (6 bases). The CDR3 length is 16 residues. Germline V gene sequence: CDR1 SGHRS, CDR2 YFSETQ. Deletions cut 0 bases from V and 8 bases from J, with 17 bases between. CDR3 sequence reads: CASSLDSGAPGEKLFF. The CDR3, as DNA: TGCGCCAGCAGCTTGGATTCGGGGGCTCCTGGGGAAAAACTGTTTTTT.

The chain carries TRBV18 and TRBJ2-2; 12 nucleotides align to TRBD2. The V gene's germline CDR1 is KGHSH and CDR2 LQKENI. The length of the CDR3 is 16 residues. J was trimmed by 6 bases and V by 3 bases; bases with no gene match: 5. CDR3 loop: CASSPRGLAGAGELFF. DNA for the CDR3: TGTGCCAGCTCACCCCGGGGACTAGCGGGTGCCGGGGAGCTGTTTTTT.

This clonotype was seen only a few times. The chain couples TRBV24-1 to TRBJ2-3; D is unclear. Looked up from germline, CDR1 is KGHDR and CDR2 is SFDVKD. The CDR3 is 13 residues long. The V end was cut by 5 bases, the J end by 6 bases, with 11 bases between. CDR3 DNA: TGTGCCACCAGTGTAAACAGCTGGGATACGCAGTATTTT. It encodes CATSVNSWDTQYF.

This clonotype was found many times. J is TRBJ2-1 and V is TRBV20-1; D is possibly TRBD2 (6 bases). The V gene's germline CDR1 is DFQATT and CDR2 SNEGSKA (reference sequence). The CDR3 length is 13 residues. The V and J ends lost 6 bases and 7 bases respectively, with 16 bases between them. The CDR3 DNA sequence: TGCAGTGCCGCGGGGCCGGACTATAATGAGCAGTTCTTC. Its translation is CSAAGPDYNEQFF.